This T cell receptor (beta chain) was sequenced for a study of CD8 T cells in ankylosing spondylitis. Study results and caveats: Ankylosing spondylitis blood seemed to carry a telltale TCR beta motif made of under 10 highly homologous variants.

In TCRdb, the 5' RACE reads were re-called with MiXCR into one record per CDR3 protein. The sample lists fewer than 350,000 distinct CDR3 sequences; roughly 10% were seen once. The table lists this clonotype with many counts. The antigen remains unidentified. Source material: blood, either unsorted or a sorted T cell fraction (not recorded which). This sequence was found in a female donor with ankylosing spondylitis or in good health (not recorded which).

The CDR3 reads CASSLGVFSNQPQHF. The CDR3 region has the DNA TGTGCCAGCAGCTTAGGGGTCTTTAGCAATCAGCCCCAGCATTTT. The chain is built from TRBV7-2 and TRBJ1-5; D is ambiguous. This CDR3 spans 15 amino acids. V lost 1 base, J lost 0 bases, and 7 bases lay in between. Germline values: CDR1 SGHTA, CDR2 FQGNSA.